The present entry profiles one T cell receptor beta chain with its context. The antigen remains unidentified. A much larger clone differs by one base, so this may be a read error. The missing conserved phenylalanine or tryptophan at the end of this CDR3 makes a read error likely. The sample comes from a study of read filtering for tumor transcriptome and immune sequencing. Study context: Revised staging placed eight or nine patients in R-ISS I, about 17 in II, 6 or 7 in III. General study findings and limits: In IR-seq, single-read clonotypes were about 81.9% of clonotypes but about 3.5% of reads. This fraction held mixed bone marrow immune cells after CD138-negative sorting. Correlation between methods rose after single-read clonotypes were removed.

Molecular barcoded adaptors covering alpha/delta and beta/gamma chains were used on 400 to 450 ng RNA. MiXCR, run by TCRdb on the reads, gives a single entry per CDR3 protein. The table records about 90,000 distinct CDR3 sequences, more than 9% of them present only once. The TCR was taken from a donor at least 40 years old with multiple myeloma. The sequencing input was a population of CD138-negative cells sorted from bone marrow.

CDR3 nucleotide sequence: TGCGCCAGCCGCCGGGCGACCGAGGGGAACACTGAAGCTTTCCTT. Residues: CASRRATEGNTEAFL. The chain links TRBV5-1 to TRBJ1-1, with D unresolved. The CDR3 spans 15 residues. Per the germline V gene, CDR1 is SGHRS and CDR2 is YFSETQ. Trimming shortened V by 7 bases and J by 1 base, and 17 bases separated the two germline ends.